This TCR beta chain was captured in a study of shared clonotypes between healthy human individuals. It was at deep level that the assay was run. Repertoires were generated with immunoSEQ multiplex PCR, while TCRdb's copy carries only in-frame clones and drops some. Among hundreds of thousands of clones listed, around 73% were seen once. Whole-study findings and limits: With few donors, the genetic and exposure-history diversity represented was limited.

Per the germline V gene, CDR1 is SGHVS and CDR2 is FQNEAQ. CDR3 length: 15 amino acids. V shed 1 base and J shed 2 bases, with 12 bases lying between them. This clone was counted once. Its target is unknown. This TCR was recovered from a woman in her thirties in good health. V gene TRBV7-8 combines with J gene TRBJ2-7; TRBD2 is a possible D gene (6 bases). The sample taken for sequencing was memory CD4+ T cells sorted from blood. Subset specified: CD45RA-negative fraction. DNA of the CDR3: TGTGCCAGCAGCTTAGTAGCTAGCGCCGCCTACGAGCAGTACTTC. Amino acid sequence: CASSLVASAAYEQYF.